This T cell receptor beta chain was retrieved from a study of blood T cell repertoires in COVID-19. The CDR3 runs 15 residues. Germline values: CDR1 LGHDT, CDR2 YNNKEL (reference sequence). V lost 3 bases and J lost 9; bases outside the gene matches: 11. Sequencing used immunoSEQ multiplex PCR; TCRdb keeps in-frame clones, though not all of them. The table lists approximately 200,000 clones, 65% to 85% of them singletons, with roughly 3.2% in the top ten. The clonotype comes from a woman in her twenties or thirties who had recovered from COVID-19. Material: PBMCs or T cells enriched from blood (not recorded which). The rearrangement uses TRBV3-1 (or the pseudogene TRBV3-2) and TRBJ1-5; TRBD1 matches at 7 bases. The CDR3 DNA reads TGTGCCAGCAGCCAGGGGGACAGCTCTTCCTCGCCCCAGCATTTT. The encoded protein is CASSQGDSSSSPQHF.